One sample yielded the 5 T cell receptor beta chains listed below, sequenced in a study of identical twins. One entry per CDR3 protein results from TCRdb running MiXCR on the 5' RACE reads. Of hundreds of thousands of distinct CDR3 sequences detected, around 12% appear once; the ten largest clones hold around 6.9%. The same specimen was also included in a second study, on yellow fever vaccine responses in identical twins.

The sample was CD8+ T cells sorted from blood. The receptors were sampled from a woman aged 18-30 years in good health.

The genes are TRBV6-5 and TRBJ2-1, with D possibly TRBD2 on 8 matching bases. The CDR3 runs 14 residues. The germline V and J ends were trimmed by 4 bases and 4 bases, with 11 bases remaining between them. The V gene's germline CDR1 is MNHEY and CDR2 SVGAGI. CDR3 residues: CASSLAGQYNEQFF. The CDR3, as DNA: TGTGCCAGCAGTTTAGCGGGACAGTACAATGAGCAGTTCTTC.

This clonotype was seen repeatedly, ten times or more. The chain links TRBV12-3 or TRBV12-4 to TRBJ2-1; D not resolved. CDR3 size: 11 residues. Trimming removed 11 bases from V and 0 bases from J, with 5 bases in between. As DNA, the CDR3 is TGTGCCGTGGTCTCCTACAATGAGCAGTTCTTC. Translation gives CAVVSYNEQFF.

This clonotype was found a few times. The chain links TRBV19 to TRBJ2-3; TRBD2 matches at 9 bases. Germline V gives CDR1 LNHDA, CDR2 SQIVND (reference sequence). V lost 3 bases and J lost 4; bases outside the gene matches: 5. The CDR3 runs to 15 residues. CDR3 protein: CASSIGAGGADTQYF. As DNA, the CDR3 is TGTGCCAGTAGTATCGGAGCGGGGGGTGCAGATACGCAGTATTTT. Full variable domain (remainder filled in from reference TRBV19 and TRBJ2-3): DGGITQSPKYLFRKEGQNVTLSCEQNLNHDAMYWYRQDPGQGLRLIYYSQIVNDFQKGDIAEGYSVSREKKESFPLTVTSAQKNPTAFYLCASSIGAGGADTQYFGPGTRLTVL.

V usage is TRBV20-1 and J usage is TRBJ2-1; D not resolved. The CDR3 contains 12 residues. V was pared by 0 bases and J by 10 bases, with 10 bases between. CDR1 and CDR2 from the germline V gene are DFQATT and SNEGSKA (reference sequence). The DNA for the CDR3 is TGCAGTGCTAGAGATTTAGGCAGGGAGCAGTTCTTC. It specifies CSARDLGREQFF.

The V call is TRBV12-3 or TRBV12-4, the J call TRBJ2-7, with D perhaps matching TRBD1 or TRBD2 (5 bases each). Trimming took off 5 bases at V and 2 bases at J, with 16 bases between the two ends. This CDR3 spans 15 amino acids. CDR3 coding DNA: TGTGCCAGCAGTCCAGTGTCGGGACGCGCCTACGAGCAGTACTTC. Translated, it gives CASSPVSGRAYEQYF.